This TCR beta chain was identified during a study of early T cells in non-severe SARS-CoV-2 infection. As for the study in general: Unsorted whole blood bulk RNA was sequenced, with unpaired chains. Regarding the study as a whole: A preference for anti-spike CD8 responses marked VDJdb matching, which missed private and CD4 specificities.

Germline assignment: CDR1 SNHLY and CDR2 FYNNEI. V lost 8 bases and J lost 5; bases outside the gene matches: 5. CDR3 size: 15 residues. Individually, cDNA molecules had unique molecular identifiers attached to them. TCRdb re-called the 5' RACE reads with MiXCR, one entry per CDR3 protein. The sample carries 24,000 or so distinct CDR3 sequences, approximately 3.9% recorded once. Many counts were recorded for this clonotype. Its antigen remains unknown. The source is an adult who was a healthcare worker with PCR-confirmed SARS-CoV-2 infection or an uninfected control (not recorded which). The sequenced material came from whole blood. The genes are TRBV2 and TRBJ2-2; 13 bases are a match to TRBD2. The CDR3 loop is CASAPGLAGTGELFF. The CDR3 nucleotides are TGTGCCAGCGCTCCGGGACTAGCGGGAACCGGGGAGCTGTTTTTT.